This record covers a single T cell receptor beta chain. Its antigen is unidentified. Sequencing used immunoSEQ multiplex PCR; TCRdb keeps in-frame clones, though not all of them. The sample records some 90,000 clones, around 93% being singletons. With 0 bases removed from V and 4 bases from J, the gap between germline ends came to 13 bases. Germline values: CDR1 LNHNV, CDR2 YYDKDF (reference sequence). This CDR3 spans 17 amino acids. This sample stems from a study of graft-versus-host responses after intestinal transplantation. The chain combines TRBV15 with TRBJ1-6; possible D gene TRBD1, 5 bases. This sample comprised unstimulated CD8+ T cells sorted from spleen or lymph node cells, obtained before intestinal transplant. The source is a human donor who received an intestinal transplant. The CDR3 DNA reads TGTGCCACCAGCAGAGAGCCCACGGGGGATTATAATTCACCCCTCCACTTT. Amino acids: CATSREPTGDYNSPLHF.